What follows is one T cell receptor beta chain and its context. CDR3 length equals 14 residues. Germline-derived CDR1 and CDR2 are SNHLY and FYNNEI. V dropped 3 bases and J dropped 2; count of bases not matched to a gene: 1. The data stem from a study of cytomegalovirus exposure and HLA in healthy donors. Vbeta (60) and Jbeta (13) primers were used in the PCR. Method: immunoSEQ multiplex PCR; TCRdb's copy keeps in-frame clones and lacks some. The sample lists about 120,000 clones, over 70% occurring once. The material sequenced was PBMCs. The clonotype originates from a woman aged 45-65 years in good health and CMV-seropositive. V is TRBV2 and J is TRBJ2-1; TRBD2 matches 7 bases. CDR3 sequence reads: CASSEGGAYNEQFF. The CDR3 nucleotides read TGTGCCAGCAGTGAGGGGGGGGCCTACAATGAGCAGTTCTTC.